The 29 T cell receptor beta chains given below trace back to one sample, sequenced in a study of blood T cell repertoires in COVID-19 (dated by TCRdb to 2019 to 2021). The library was produced with the immunoSEQ multiplex PCR assay. The immuneACCESS repertoire file appears here via TCRdb, limited to in-frame rearrangements. These files lack a portion of the clones; in checked studies, under half of the deficit traces to unresolved V genes, and the cause of the others is not known. The sample has about 190,000 clones on record, 80% to 90% of them singletons. 1% to 1.4% of the sample is taken by the ten largest. Source material: peripheral blood. These receptors were taken from a man aged 25-45 years with acute or convalescent COVID-19.

This clone has only one observation. The V and J genes are TRBV19 and TRBJ2-7; D perhaps matches TRBD2 (6 bases). The CDR3 has 16 amino acids. CDR1 LNHDA and CDR2 SQIVND come from the germline V gene (reference sequence). The V and J ends lost 3 bases and 3 bases respectively, with 18 bases between them. The CDR3 DNA reads as TGTGCCAGTAGTATTGGGTTAAGGCAGGGAGGCTACGAGCAGTACTTC. This sequence encodes CASSIGLRQGGYEQYF.

The V gene is TRBV11-3, the J gene TRBJ2-3; D perhaps matches TRBD1 (5 bases). The CDR3 sequence is 16 residues long. The germline gives CDR1 SGHNT, CDR2 YENEEA. V lost 1 base, J lost 2 bases, and 13 bases lay in between. The CDR3 protein is CASSLGLRAYTDTQYF. CDR3 nucleotide sequence: TGTGCCAGCAGCTTAGGCCTCAGGGCCTACACAGATACGCAGTATTTT.

The chain uses TRBV7-9 and TRBJ2-3; 9 bases map to TRBD2. The germline gives CDR1 SEHNR, CDR2 FQNEAQ (reference sequence). Trimming at V came to 4 bases and at J to 8 bases, leaving 16 bases not matched to a gene. The CDR3 has 17 residues. The CDR3 loop reads CASSSSTSGTLLSTQYF. CDR3 DNA sequence: TGTGCCAGCAGCTCCTCGACTAGCGGTACTTTATTAAGTACGCAGTATTTT.

V usage is TRBV19 and J usage is TRBJ2-1, with 7 bases fitting TRBD2. This CDR3 has 16 residues. CDR1 LNHDA and CDR2 SQIVND come from the germline V gene (reference sequence). The J segment lost 0 bases and the V segment lost 3 bases, leaving 5 bases of the junction unmatched. The chain's CDR3 is CASSIALAASYNEQFF. As DNA, the CDR3 is TGTGCCAGTAGTATCGCTCTAGCGGCCTCCTACAATGAGCAGTTCTTC.

V is TRBV5-1 and J is TRBJ1-4; maybe TRBD1 (6 bases). The CDR3 extends over 14 amino acids. Trimming cost V 4 bases and J 6 bases, with 13 bases left between them. CDR1 is SGHRS, CDR2 YFSETQ, per germline. This CDR3 reads CASSRGGQYEKLFF. DNA of the CDR3: TGCGCCAGCAGCCGGGGGGGCCAATATGAAAAACTGTTTTTT.

The J gene is TRBJ1-2, the V gene TRBV3-1 (or the pseudogene TRBV3-2); perhaps TRBD1 as D (5 bases). CDR3 size: 16 residues. Germline V gives CDR1 LGHDT, CDR2 YNNKEL (reference sequence). V lost 4 bases, J lost 5 bases, and 20 bases lay in between. Here the CDR3 reads CASSPPDSSDWYGYTF. DNA of the CDR3: TGTGCCAGCAGCCCACCAGACAGTTCCGATTGGTATGGCTACACCTTC.

The rearrangement joins TRBV18 to TRBJ1-1; D perhaps matches TRBD1 (5 bases). This CDR3 is built from 14 residues. CDR1 KGHSH and CDR2 LQKENI come from the germline V gene. V gave up 4 bases and J gave up 0 bases, with 9 bases separating them. The CDR3 spells CASSLGPLNTEAFF. CDR3 coding DNA: TGTGCCAGCTCACTGGGGCCGCTGAACACTGAAGCTTTCTTT. The whole variable domain, filled in from reference TRBV18 and TRBJ1-1, reads NAGVMQNPRHLVRRRGQEARLRCSPMKGHSHVYWYRQLPEEGLKFMVYLQKENIIDESGMPKERFSAEFPKEGPSILRIQQVVRGDSAAYFCASSLGPLNTEAFFGQGTRLTVV.

This sequence joins TRBV5-6 and TRBJ2-5, with TRBD2 identical over 7 bases. Germline V gene sequence: CDR1 SGHDT, CDR2 YYEEEE. The CDR3 covers 14 residues. Trimming took 5 bases from V and 3 from J; bases not matched to a gene: 7. The chain's CDR3 is CASSPLGGEETQYF. CDR3 sequence (DNA): TGTGCCAGCAGTCCCCTGGGGGGGGAAGAGACCCAGTACTTC. Full variable domain (rest looked up from reference TRBV5-6 and TRBJ2-5): DAGVTQSPTHLIKTRGQQVTLRCSPKSGHDTVSWYQQALGQGPQFIFQYYEEEERQRGNFPDRFSGHQFPNYSSELNVNALLLGDSALYLCASSPLGGEETQYFGPGTRLLVL.

The chain recombines TRBV28 with TRBJ2-7; TRBD1 agrees at 12 bases. Germline-derived CDR1 and CDR2 are MDHEN and SYDVKM. Trimming at V came to 6 bases and at J to 5 bases, leaving 11 bases not matched to a gene. CDR3 length: 16 amino acids. The CDR3: CASSADRGTGGNEQYF. The CDR3 region has the DNA TGTGCCAGCAGCGCAGATCGGGGGACAGGGGGCAACGAGCAGTACTTC.

The CDR3, as DNA: TGCGCCAGCAGCTTTAACGACTTGCAAGAGACCCAGTACTTC. It encodes CASSFNDLQETQYF. The chain joins TRBV5-1 to TRBJ2-5; D is unresolved. V was trimmed by 2 bases and J by 2 bases, leaving 10 bases between them. CDR3 length: 14 amino acids. Germline CDR1 SGHRS, CDR2 YFSETQ. The full variable domain, rest sourced from reference TRBV5-1 and TRBJ2-5, is KAGVTQTPRYLIKTRGQQVTLSCSPISGHRSVSWYQQTPGQGLQFLFEYFSETQRNKGNFPGRFSGRQFSNSRSEMNVSTLELGDSALYLCASSFNDLQETQYFGPGTRLLVL.

This clone was picked up a small number of times. The rearrangement uses TRBV5-6 and TRBJ1-1; D is unclear. The ends were cut back, 4 bases at V and 2 bases at J, with 12 bases in the middle. There are 14 residues in the CDR3. The germline gives CDR1 SGHDT, CDR2 YYEEEE. The CDR3 loop is CASSARGVNTEAFF. The CDR3 nucleotides are TGTGCCAGCAGCGCTCGGGGTGTAAACACTGAAGCTTTCTTT. Full variable domain (missing parts from reference TRBV5-6 and TRBJ1-1): DAGVTQSPTHLIKTRGQQVTLRCSPKSGHDTVSWYQQALGQGPQFIFQYYEEEERQRGNFPDRFSGHQFPNYSSELNVNALLLGDSALYLCASSARGVNTEAFFGQGTRLTVV.

This chain uses TRBV20-1 with TRBJ2-1, with 8 bases aligning to TRBD2. Germline-derived CDR1 and CDR2 are DFQATT and SNEGSKA (reference sequence). V lost 3 bases to trimming and J lost 6 bases; unmatched junction nucleotides: 7. This CDR3 contains 14 residues. DNA for the CDR3: TGCAGTGCTAGTCTGGTTCGGGGGGGCAATGAGCAGTTCTTC. It specifies CSASLVRGGNEQFF.

This clone was picked up a small number of times. V is TRBV19 and J is TRBJ1-2; 9 nucleotides agree with TRBD1. Germline loops: CDR1 LNHDA, CDR2 SQIVND (reference sequence). The V and J ends lost 5 bases and 2 bases, in that order; junction bases with no gene match: 6. CDR3 length: 15 residues. The CDR3 sequence is CASSPHDRGNYGYTF. The CDR3 DNA reads as TGTGCCAGTAGTCCCCATGACAGGGGGAACTATGGCTACACCTTC.

This sequence joins TRBV19 and TRBJ1-2; a weak D match, TRBD1 (6 bases). V shed 6 bases and J shed 5 bases, with 28 bases lying between them. CDR3 length equals 18 residues. Germline V gene data show CDR1 as LNHDA and CDR2 as SQIVND (reference sequence). The CDR3 DNA reads as TGTGCCAGTAGCCTAGCCGGCAGAATGGGGGGGCTGACTTATGGCTACACCTTC. Translated: CASSLAGRMGGLTYGYTF.

This clone was seen a single time. The chain recombines TRBV5-1 with TRBJ2-3; D gene uncertain. This CDR3 is built from 15 residues. Trimming stripped 0 bases from V and 6 bases from J, with 14 bases between. The V gene's germline CDR1 is SGHRS and CDR2 YFSETQ. The CDR3 DNA is TGCGCCAGCAGCTTGGGAGGTATATCTTCGGATACGCAGTATTTT. Translated, it gives CASSLGGISSDTQYF.

The chain employs TRBV28 and TRBJ1-5; D possibly corresponds to TRBD1 (5 bases). Germline CDR1 MDHEN, CDR2 SYDVKM. This CDR3 comprises 17 residues. The V end lost 6 bases, the J end lost 0 bases, and 18 bases lay between the germline ends. The CDR3 nucleotides are TGTGCCAGCAGACGGACGGAGGGACCTTATAGCAATCAGCCCCAGCATTTT. Translation gives CASRRTEGPYSNQPQHF.

This chain joins TRBV7-8 and TRBJ2-6, with 8 bases fitting TRBD1. The germline CDR1 and CDR2 sequences are SGHVS and FQNEAQ. The V segment lost 8 bases and the J segment 3 bases; nucleotides outside the gene matches: 15. The CDR3 is 18 amino acids. In DNA form, the CDR3 reads TGTGCCAGCGCCCTTAGGCCCTCACAGGGGGGTGGGGCCAACGTCCTGACTTTC. It translates to CASALRPSQGGGANVLTF.

This rearrangement joins TRBV20-1 to TRBJ2-5, with 7 bases fitting TRBD1. From germline, CDR1 is DFQATT and CDR2 SNEGSKA (reference sequence). The CDR3 spans 11 residues. V gave up 5 bases and J gave up 5 bases; unmatched junction bases: 2. The CDR3 region is CSADRVETQYF. CDR3 DNA sequence: TGCAGTGCTGACAGGGTGGAGACCCAGTACTTC.

V and J are TRBV6-5 and TRBJ1-6; D might be TRBD1 (6 bases). CDR3 size: 14 residues. In germline, CDR1 is MNHEY, CDR2 SVGAGI. Between the trimmed V and J ends, which lost 7 bases and 7 bases, there was a span of 14 bases. The CDR3 nucleotides are TGTGCCAGCACTCTCCAGGGGTTCAATTCACCCCTCCACTTT. Its translation is CASTLQGFNSPLHF.

The chain combines TRBV2 with TRBJ2-5; D call uncertain. This CDR3 has 13 residues. Looked up from germline, CDR1 is SNHLY and CDR2 is FYNNEI. V was shortened by 7 bases and J by 5 bases, with 14 bases between the two germline ends. The CDR3 here is CASITRRSETQYF. CDR3 coding DNA: TGTGCCAGCATCACTCGGAGATCGGAGACCCAGTACTTC.

CDR3 residues: CATRGTGANVLTF. As DNA, the CDR3 is TGTGCCACCCGAGGGACTGGGGCCAACGTCCTGACTTTC. The gene calls are TRBV19 and TRBJ2-6; TRBD2 might be the D (5 bases). The V end lost 10 bases, the J end lost 2 bases, and 9 bases lay between the germline ends. The germline CDR1 and CDR2 sequences are LNHDA and SQIVND (reference sequence). This CDR3 is built from 13 residues.

The chain uses TRBV6-1 and TRBJ2-7, with 9 nucleotides matching TRBD2. CDR1 is MNHNS, CDR2 SASEGT, per germline. The CDR3 spans 17 residues. Losses at the gene ends were 0 bases for V and 5 bases for J; bases not matched to a gene: 11. CDR3 sequence: CASSEAPPRGGRNEQYF. CDR3 bases: TGTGCCAGCAGTGAAGCGCCCCCGCGGGGGGGCCGGAACGAGCAGTACTTC.

The V and J genes are TRBV28 and TRBJ2-7; TRBD2 matches 7 bases. This CDR3 has 13 residues. Germline CDR1 MDHEN, CDR2 SYDVKM. V lost 6 bases to trimming and J lost 5 bases; unmatched junction nucleotides: 7. In DNA form, the CDR3 reads TGTGCCAGCAGAAGGACTAGTTTCGACGAGCAGTACTTC. The encoded protein is CASRRTSFDEQYF.

This rearrangement joins TRBV5-8 to TRBJ2-4; 10 nucleotides align to TRBD2. The germline V gene encodes CDR1 SGHTS and CDR2 YDEGEE. The V gene end was trimmed by 4 bases and the J gene end by 6 bases; junction bases not matched to a gene: 7. The CDR3 has 15 residues. CDR3 protein: CASSPWLAGVNIQYF. The DNA for the CDR3 is TGTGCCAGCAGCCCCTGGCTAGCGGGGGTAAACATTCAGTACTTC.

This rearrangement joins TRBV5-5 to TRBJ1-1, with 7 nucleotides matching TRBD1. The trim removed 3 bases at V and 8 bases at J, leaving 4 bases unmatched. The CDR3 loop spans 12 amino acids. Germline CDR1 and CDR2: SGHKS and YYEKEE (reference sequence). The CDR3 DNA reads as TGTGCCAGCAGCTCGCTACAGGGGGAAGCTTTCTTT. It yields the protein CASSSLQGEAFF.

The chain links TRBV18 to TRBJ2-7; TRBD1 might be the D (6 bases). V was cut by 6 bases and J by 0 bases, with 9 bases left in between. Germline V CDR1 and CDR2: KGHSH, LQKENI. The CDR3 contains 13 residues. CDR3 bases: TGTGCCAGCTCCCAAGGGGGCTCCTACGAGCAGTACTTC. Its protein product is CASSQGGSYEQYF.

This clone was seen once. This chain uses TRBV28 with TRBJ2-5; 8 positions match TRBD2. CDR1 MDHEN and CDR2 SYDVKM come from the germline V gene. Losses at the gene ends were 4 bases for V and 2 bases for J; bases not matched to a gene: 12. This CDR3 has 17 residues. CDR3 coding DNA: TGTGCCAGCAGTTCCTCCCCCTACGCGGGGGGACAAGAGACCCAGTACTTC. It translates to CASSSSPYAGGQETQYF. Together with reference TRBV28 and TRBJ2-5, the CDR3 gives the full variable domain: DVKVTQSSRYLVKRTGEKVFLECVQDMDHENMFWYRQDPGLGLRLIYFSYDVKMKEKGDIPEGYSVSREKKERFSLILESASTNQTSMYLCASSSSPYAGGQETQYFGPGTRLLVL.

V usage is TRBV28 and J usage is TRBJ2-4; 8 nucleotides match TRBD1. Germline V lookup: CDR1 MDHEN, CDR2 SYDVKM. V shed 8 bases and J 3 bases; nucleotides not matched to a gene: 3. The length of the CDR3 is 13 residues. CDR3 residues: CASGQGLKNIQYF. The CDR3 nucleotides are TGTGCCAGCGGACAGGGTCTCAAAAACATTCAGTACTTC.

There are a few counts of this clone. V is TRBV19 and J is TRBJ2-7; possible D gene TRBD2, 5 bases. Trimming stripped 5 bases from V and 5 bases from J, with 25 bases between. Germline CDR1 is LNHDA and CDR2 is SQIVND (reference sequence). This CDR3 is built from 17 residues. CDR3: CASSGMGRGPFGDEQYF. The CDR3 DNA reads TGTGCCAGTAGTGGCATGGGAAGAGGGCCTTTCGGTGACGAGCAGTACTTC.